This T cell receptor (beta chain) was documented in a study of T cell changes during pregnancy in multiple sclerosis. V lost 4 bases, J lost 2 bases, and 16 bases lay in between. Looked up from germline, CDR1 is SGDLS and CDR2 is YYNGEE. This CDR3 contains 16 residues. TCRdb's copy holds only in-frame clones and misses some; the assay was immunoSEQ multiplex PCR. The repertoire holds about 49,000 clones, with around 91% as singletons. Specimen: peripheral blood, collected after pregnancy. This TCR derives from a female donor in good health, enrolled as a control in a pregnancy study. The rearrangement links TRBV9 to TRBJ1-3, with TRBD1 as a possible D gene (6 bases). The CDR3 bases are TGTGCCAGCAGCTTTCGGGTGGGGGGGCCTGGAAACACCATATATTTT. Its translation is CASSFRVGGPGNTIYF.